This passage covers 24 T cell receptor beta chains from one sample sequenced in a study of identical twins. TCRdb independently ran MiXCR on the 5' RACE reads; one entry per CDR3 protein. The sample contains 450,000 or so distinct CDR3 sequences, 20% to 25% of which appear only once. The same sample was also used in a study of T cells expressing NK-cell markers.

Source material: CD4+ T cells sorted from blood. The receptor source for this set is a young woman in good health.

The chain is built from TRBV2 and TRBJ2-5; TRBD2 aligns across 14 bases. CDR1 and CDR2 from the germline V gene are SNHLY and FYNNEI. The CDR3 contains 14 residues. V lost 4 bases to trimming and J lost 9 bases; unmatched junction nucleotides: 4. CDR3 residues: CASSGGLAGVAQYF. The CDR3 DNA sequence: TGTGCCAGCAGTGGGGGACTAGCGGGAGTGGCCCAGTACTTC.

V gene TRBV20-1 combines with J gene TRBJ2-4, with D tentatively TRBD1 (6 bases). V was trimmed by 3 bases and J by 0 bases, leaving 21 bases between them. Germline CDR1 DFQATT, CDR2 SNEGSKA (reference sequence). There are 18 residues in the CDR3. Here the CDR3 reads CSARPLRGPGLAKNIQYF. Written as DNA, the CDR3 is TGCAGTGCTAGGCCCCTCAGGGGACCGGGGTTAGCCAAAAACATTCAGTACTTC.

As for this clonotype: A read error may produce the germline difference seen at one junction end. This chain connects TRBV18 to TRBJ2-1; a possible D gene is TRBD1 (6 bases). Germline V gives CDR1 KGHSH, CDR2 LQKENI. CDR3 length: 13 amino acids. The CDR3 protein is CASSPGQQGYRVF. The CDR3 nucleotides read TGTGCCAGCTCACCAGGTCAACAGGGCTATAGAGTCTTC.

This clonotype was picked up many times. DNA of the CDR3: TGCAGTGCTAGCGACAGGGGGCTAGGAAACACCATATATTTT. Encoded protein: CSASDRGLGNTIYF. This chain connects TRBV20-1 to TRBJ1-3, with 10 bases that match TRBD1. This CDR3 is built from 14 residues. The trim removed 3 bases at V and 4 bases at J, leaving 3 bases unmatched. CDR1 and CDR2 from the germline V gene are DFQATT and SNEGSKA (reference sequence).

The chain is built from TRBV12-3 or TRBV12-4 and TRBJ1-4, with TRBD1 identical over 12 bases. V lost 2 bases, J lost 8 bases, and 6 bases stayed unmatched. The CDR3 consists of 16 residues. Here the CDR3 reads CASSLSGQGAREKLFF. The CDR3, as DNA: TGTGCCAGCAGTTTATCGGGACAGGGGGCCAGAGAAAAACTGTTTTTT.

This chain uses TRBV13 with TRBJ2-5; 8 bases map to TRBD2. The CDR3 runs to 17 residues. After removal of 5 bases from V and 2 bases from J, the junction contained 13 bases not matched to a gene. Germline assignment: CDR1 PRHDT and CDR2 FYEKMQ (reference sequence). The DNA of the CDR3 is TGTGCCAGCAGCCCGGGGGGGTTGGGAAAGTTTCAAGAGACCCAGTACTTC. Encoded protein: CASSPGGLGKFQETQYF.

The chain recombines TRBV4-3 with TRBJ2-7; the match to TRBD2 covers 14 bases. Per the germline V gene, CDR1 is LGHNA and CDR2 is YSLEER. This CDR3 is built from 14 residues. V gave up 3 bases and J gave up 12 bases; unmatched junction bases: 7. This CDR3 reads CASSQGLAGERTYF. The CDR3 bases are TGCGCCAGCAGCCAGGGACTAGCGGGAGAGCGGACGTACTTC.

The chain joins TRBV10-3 to TRBJ2-7; D remains unclear. The germline V gene encodes CDR1 ENHRY and CDR2 SYGVKD. V was trimmed by 4 bases and J by 0 bases, leaving 10 bases between them. This CDR3 has 14 residues. CDR3 residues: CAISAAVDSYEQYF. The CDR3 DNA reads TGTGCCATCAGTGCGGCGGTTGACTCCTACGAGCAGTACTTC.

This clonotype turned up a few times. The chain employs TRBV27 and TRBJ1-4, with 8 bases lining up with TRBD1. This CDR3 region has 16 residues. J lost 5 bases, V lost 5 bases, and 10 bases had no gene match. Germline V gene data show CDR1 as MNHEY and CDR2 as SMNVEV (reference sequence). For the CDR3, the DNA is TGTGCCAGCAGTACGACTTGGGGGACAGGCAATGAAAAACTGTTTTTT. It translates to CASSTTWGTGNEKLFF.

This chain links TRBV5-1 with TRBJ2-2; the match to TRBD1 covers 8 bases. Trimming cost V 2 bases and J 1 base; bases outside gene matches: 1. The CDR3 has 15 amino acids. Germline loops: CDR1 SGHRS, CDR2 YFSETQ. CDR3 sequence: CASSLTGGNTGELFF. For the CDR3, the DNA is TGCGCCAGCAGCTTAACAGGGGGGAACACCGGGGAGCTGTTTTTT.

The chain couples TRBV5-4 to TRBJ2-1; D possibly corresponds to TRBD2 (5 bases). V shed 5 bases and J shed 3 bases, with 12 bases lying between them. CDR1 SGHNT and CDR2 YYREEE come from the germline V gene (reference sequence). The CDR3 has 14 residues. The CDR3 loop reads CASRGTGYYNEQFF. The CDR3 DNA sequence: TGTGCCAGCAGAGGCACGGGGTACTACAATGAGCAGTTCTTC.

This clonotype came up a few times. The rearrangement uses TRBV9 and TRBJ2-3, with D perhaps matching TRBD2 (5 bases). Germline V lookup: CDR1 SGDLS, CDR2 YYNGEE. This CDR3 comprises 14 residues. V was shortened by 5 bases and J by 2 bases, with 12 bases between the two germline ends. The CDR3 DNA is TGTGCCAGCAGAAGAGCGGTTGACACAGATACGCAGTATTTT. It is translated as CASRRAVDTDTQYF. Full variable domain (rest looked up from reference TRBV9 and TRBJ2-3): DSGVTQTPKHLITATGQRVTLRCSPRSGDLSVYWYQQSLDQGLQFLIQYYNGEERAKGNILERFSAQQFPDLHSELNLSSLELGDSALYFCASRRAVDTDTQYFGPGTRLTVL.

This chain connects TRBV7-9 to TRBJ2-1; TRBD1 matches at 11 bases. This CDR3 has 14 amino acids. Germline V gives CDR1 SEHNR, CDR2 FQNEAQ (reference sequence). V shed 5 bases and J 7 bases; nucleotides not matched to a gene: 4. The CDR3 DNA reads TGTGCCAGCAGCCCCGGGACAGGGGGGAATGAGCAGTTCTTC. Protein: CASSPGTGGNEQFF.

Details on this clonotype: One end of the junction is discordant with germline, which a read error may explain. V usage is TRBV20-1 and J usage is TRBJ2-3; 9 nucleotides match TRBD2. Germline values: CDR1 DFQATT, CDR2 SNEGSKA (reference sequence). The CDR3 spans 16 residues. As DNA, the CDR3 is TGCTGTGCTAGAGATCCCGCTAGCGGGAAGACAGATACGCAGTATTTT. It is translated as CCARDPASGKTDTQYF.

This clonotype came up a few times. The chain joins TRBV12-3 or TRBV12-4 to TRBJ1-2; D may be TRBD1 (6 bases). CDR3 size: 13 residues. Trimming took 5 bases from V and 6 from J, leaving 13 bases between them. The CDR3 bases are TGTGCCAGCAGTCACCGGGGGGCCCATGGCTACACCTTC. It translates to CASSHRGAHGYTF.

This clonotype has a handful of counts. The chain uses TRBV19 and TRBJ1-4; D remains unclear. Germline V gives CDR1 LNHDA, CDR2 SQIVND (reference sequence). CDR3 length: 14 residues. With 7 bases removed from V and 8 bases from J, the gap between germline ends came to 17 bases. The CDR3 DNA sequence: TGTGCCAGTACTCATTCTGGGTCTAGGGAAAAACTGTTTTTT. Residues: CASTHSGSREKLFF.

The genes are TRBV5-1 and TRBJ1-4, with 7 bases fitting TRBD1. Germline lookup yields CDR1 SGHRS and CDR2 YFSETQ. CDR3 size: 14 residues. J lost 5 bases, V lost 2 bases, and 3 bases had no gene match. CDR3 sequence reads: CASSFGQANEKLFF. The CDR3 DNA sequence: TGCGCCAGCAGCTTCGGACAGGCCAATGAAAAACTGTTTTTT.

This rearrangement joins TRBV12-5 to TRBJ2-1; D is unclear. This CDR3 has 14 amino acids. Germline V CDR1 and CDR2: LGHNT, FRNRAP. V was pared by 7 bases and J by 10 bases, with 20 bases between. CDR3 nucleotides: TGTGCTAGTGCCCCGGACCCGACCGTCGAAGAGCAGTTCTTC. It yields the protein CASAPDPTVEEQFF.

The genes are TRBV5-5 and TRBJ1-2, with D unclear. The germline V and J ends were trimmed by 0 bases and 8 bases, with 14 bases remaining between them. Germline V gene data show CDR1 as SGHKS and CDR2 as YYEKEE (reference sequence). The CDR3 contains 14 residues. For the CDR3, the DNA is TGTGCCAGCAGCTTGGACTATCGGGATCGGGGCTACACCTTC. Translated, it gives CASSLDYRDRGYTF.

This clonotype was seen only a few times. The CDR3 nucleotides read TGTGCCAGCAGCTTAGTGGGCGGACCATCAAGGGATACGCAGTATTTT. Translated: CASSLVGGPSRDTQYF. The chain employs TRBV7-9 and TRBJ2-3; no clear D gene. V was trimmed by 1 base and J by 6 bases, leaving 17 bases between them. Germline lookup yields CDR1 SEHNR and CDR2 FQNEAQ (reference sequence). There are 16 residues in the CDR3.

This rearrangement joins TRBV12-3 or TRBV12-4 to TRBJ1-3; 7 nucleotides line up with TRBD1. With V trimmed by 6 bases and J by 4 bases, 9 bases remained unmatched. This CDR3 comprises 15 residues. The CDR3 spells CASRRQGLVGNTIYF. The CDR3 DNA reads as TGTGCCAGCAGGAGACAGGGTTTAGTCGGAAACACCATATATTTT.

This clonotype has more than one count but fewer than ten. The rearrangement joins TRBV12-3 or TRBV12-4 to TRBJ2-2, with D unclear. The ends were cut back, 8 bases at V and 1 base at J, with 5 bases in the middle. The CDR3 runs to 12 residues. CDR3 sequence reads: CASGKNTGELFF. CDR3 bases: TGTGCCAGCGGGAAGAACACCGGGGAGCTGTTTTTT.

This clonotype was recorded a few times. V gene TRBV7-9 combines with J gene TRBJ1-1, with a weak D call TRBD1 (5 bases). Germline V gives CDR1 SEHNR, CDR2 FQNEAQ (reference sequence). The V gene lost 10 bases and the J gene lost 7 bases, with 13 bases spanning the gap. This CDR3 contains 11 residues. In DNA, the CDR3 is TGTGCCACCTCGGGGGAGGGTGAAGCTTTCTTT. It translates to CATSGEGEAFF. Drawing the rest from reference TRBV7-9 and TRBJ1-1, the complete variable domain is DTGVSQNPRHKITKRGQNVTFRCDPISEHNRLYWYRQTLGQGPEFLTYFQNEAQLEKSRLLSDRFSAERPKGSFSTLEIQRTEQGDSAMYLCATSGEGEAFFGQGTRLTVV.

Only a few counts were recorded for this clonotype. This chain uses TRBV12-3 or TRBV12-4 with TRBJ1-1, with D unclear. V gave up 4 bases and J gave up 5 bases, with 11 bases separating them. The CDR3 covers 13 residues. The CDR3 protein is CASSWWSVTEAFF. DNA of the CDR3: TGTGCCAGCAGTTGGTGGTCAGTGACTGAAGCTTTCTTT.